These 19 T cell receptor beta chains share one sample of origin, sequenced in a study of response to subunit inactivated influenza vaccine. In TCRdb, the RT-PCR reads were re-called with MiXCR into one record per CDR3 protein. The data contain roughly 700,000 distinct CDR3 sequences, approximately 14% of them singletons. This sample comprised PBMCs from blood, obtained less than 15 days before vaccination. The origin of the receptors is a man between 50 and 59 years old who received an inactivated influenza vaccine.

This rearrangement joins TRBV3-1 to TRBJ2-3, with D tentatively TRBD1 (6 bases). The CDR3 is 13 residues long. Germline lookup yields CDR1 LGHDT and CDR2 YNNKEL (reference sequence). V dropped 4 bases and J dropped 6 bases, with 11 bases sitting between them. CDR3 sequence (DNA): TGTGCCAGCAGCCCCGGGACACGGGATACGCAGTATTTT. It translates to CASSPGTRDTQYF.

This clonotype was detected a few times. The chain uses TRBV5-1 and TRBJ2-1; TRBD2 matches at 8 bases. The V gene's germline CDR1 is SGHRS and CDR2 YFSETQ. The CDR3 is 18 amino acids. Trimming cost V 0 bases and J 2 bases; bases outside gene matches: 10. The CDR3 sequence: CASSLALTAGATYNEQFF. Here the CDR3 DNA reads TGCGCCAGCAGCTTGGCCCTCACAGCGGGAGCGACCTACAATGAGCAGTTCTTC.

CDR3 DNA: TGCAGTGCTATAGGAGCCTTTTACGAGCAGTACTTC. Translated, it gives CSAIGAFYEQYF. V is TRBV20-1 and J is TRBJ2-7; D gene uncertain. Trimming left V 4 bases short and J 4 bases short, with 11 bases between. This CDR3 is built from 12 residues. Germline loops: CDR1 DFQATT, CDR2 SNEGSKA (reference sequence).

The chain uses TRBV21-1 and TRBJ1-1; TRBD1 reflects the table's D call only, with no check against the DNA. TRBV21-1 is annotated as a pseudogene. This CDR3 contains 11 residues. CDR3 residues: CASSPGPAAFF. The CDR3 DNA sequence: TGTGCCAGCAGTCCGGGACCGGCAGCTTTCTTT.

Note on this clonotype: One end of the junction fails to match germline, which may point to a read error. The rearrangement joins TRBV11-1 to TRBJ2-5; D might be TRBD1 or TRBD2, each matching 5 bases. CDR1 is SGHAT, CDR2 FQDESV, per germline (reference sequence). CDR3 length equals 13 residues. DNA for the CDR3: TGTGCCAGCAGCCGGGGCAATTCCGAGACCCAGCACTTC. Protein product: CASSRGNSETQHF.

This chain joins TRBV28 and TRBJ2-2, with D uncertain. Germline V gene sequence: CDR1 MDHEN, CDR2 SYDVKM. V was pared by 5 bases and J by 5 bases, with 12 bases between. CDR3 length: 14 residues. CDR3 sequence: CASSPAAVTGELFF. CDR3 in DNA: TGTGCCAGCAGTCCCGCCGCGGTGACCGGGGAGCTGTTTTTT. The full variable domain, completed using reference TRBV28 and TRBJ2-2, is DVKVTQSSRYLVKRTGEKVFLECVQDMDHENMFWYRQDPGLGLRLIYFSYDVKMKEKGDIPEGYSVSREKKERFSLILESASTNQTSMYLCASSPAAVTGELFFGEGSRLTVL.

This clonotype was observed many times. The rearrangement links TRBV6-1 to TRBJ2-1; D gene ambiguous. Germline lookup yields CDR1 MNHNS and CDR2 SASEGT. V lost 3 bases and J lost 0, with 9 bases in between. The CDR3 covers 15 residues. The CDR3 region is CASSETPSSYNEQFF. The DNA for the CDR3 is TGTGCCAGCAGTGAGACCCCGAGCTCCTACAATGAGCAGTTCTTC.

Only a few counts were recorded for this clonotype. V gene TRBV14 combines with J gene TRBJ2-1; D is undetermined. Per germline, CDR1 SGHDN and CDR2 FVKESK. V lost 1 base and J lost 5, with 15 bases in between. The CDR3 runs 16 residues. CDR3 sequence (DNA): TGTGCCAGCAGCCAAGTCGGGTCCAGTAGGAACAATGAGCAGTTCTTC. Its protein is CASSQVGSSRNNEQFF.

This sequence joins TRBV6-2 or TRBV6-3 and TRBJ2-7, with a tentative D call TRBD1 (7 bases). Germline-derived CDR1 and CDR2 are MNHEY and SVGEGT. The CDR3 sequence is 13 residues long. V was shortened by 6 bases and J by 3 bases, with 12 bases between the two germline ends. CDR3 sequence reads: CASSQGGFYEQYF. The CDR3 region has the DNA TGTGCCAGCAGCCAGGGGGGTTTCTACGAGCAGTACTTC.

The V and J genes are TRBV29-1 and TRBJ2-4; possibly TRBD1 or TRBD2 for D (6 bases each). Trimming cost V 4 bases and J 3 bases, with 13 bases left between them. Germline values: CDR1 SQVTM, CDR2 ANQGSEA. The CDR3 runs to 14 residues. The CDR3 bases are TGCAGCGTTGGTATAGGGGGAGGCAAAAACATTCAGTACTTC. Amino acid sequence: CSVGIGGGKNIQYF.

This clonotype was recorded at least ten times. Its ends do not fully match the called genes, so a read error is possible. The CDR3 region is CASSLAPQGNSGYTF. In nucleotides, the CDR3 is TGTGCCAGCAGCTTAGCTCCCCAGGGAAACTCTGGCTACACCTTC. The chain employs TRBV7-2 and TRBJ1-2, with D perhaps matching TRBD1 (5 bases). Germline V gives CDR1 SGHTA, CDR2 FQGNSA. The CDR3 is 15 amino acids. Drawing the rest from reference TRBV7-2 and TRBJ1-2, the complete variable domain is GAGVSQSPSNKVTEKGKDVELRCDPISGHTALYWYRQSLGQGLEFLIYFQGNSAPDKSGLPSDRFSAERTGGSVSTLTIQRTQQEDSAVYLCASSLAPQGNSGYTFGSGTRLTVV.

The CDR3, as DNA: TGTGCCAGTAGTATTGAGGGGACTAGGACCACTGAGCAGTTCTTC. Its protein is CASSIEGTRTTEQFF. V and J are TRBV19 and TRBJ2-1; 8 bases match TRBD2. CDR3 length: 15 amino acids. Germline V CDR1 and CDR2: LNHDA, SQIVND (reference sequence). V shed 3 bases and J 9 bases; nucleotides not matched to a gene: 10. Variable domain in full (rest from reference TRBV19 and TRBJ2-1): DGGITQSPKYLFRKEGQNVTLSCEQNLNHDAMYWYRQDPGQGLRLIYYSQIVNDFQKGDIAEGYSVSREKKESFPLTVTSAQKNPTAFYLCASSIEGTRTTEQFFGPGTRLTVL.

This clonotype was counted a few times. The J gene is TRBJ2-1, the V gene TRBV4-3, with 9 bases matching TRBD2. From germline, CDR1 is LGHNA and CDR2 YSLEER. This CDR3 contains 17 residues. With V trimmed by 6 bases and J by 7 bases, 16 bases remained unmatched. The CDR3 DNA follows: TGCGCCAGCAGTCCTACCTATACTAGCGGGTTGAGGAATGAGCAGTTCTTC. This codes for CASSPTYTSGLRNEQFF.

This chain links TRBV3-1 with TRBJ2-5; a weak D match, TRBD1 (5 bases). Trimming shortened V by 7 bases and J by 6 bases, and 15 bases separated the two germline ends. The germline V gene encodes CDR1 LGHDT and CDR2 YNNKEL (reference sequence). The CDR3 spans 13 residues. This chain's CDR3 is CASTVWGEQTQYF. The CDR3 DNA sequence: TGTGCCAGCACAGTCTGGGGCGAGCAGACCCAGTACTTC.

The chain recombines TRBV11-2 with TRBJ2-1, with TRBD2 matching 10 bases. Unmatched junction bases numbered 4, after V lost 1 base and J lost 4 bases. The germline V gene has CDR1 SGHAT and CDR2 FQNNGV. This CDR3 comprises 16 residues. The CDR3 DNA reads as TGTGCCAGCAGCTTAGGTCCAGCGGGAGGGTACAATGAGCAGTTCTTC. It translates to CASSLGPAGGYNEQFF.

CDR3 residues: CASSIGTDNFYEQYF. In DNA, the CDR3 is TGTGCCAGCAGCATTGGGACAGACAACTTCTACGAGCAGTACTTC. The V call is TRBV7-2, the J call TRBJ2-7; 7 positions agree with TRBD1. The CDR3 spans 15 residues. The trim removed 5 bases at V and 3 bases at J, leaving 10 bases unmatched. In germline, CDR1 is SGHTA, CDR2 FQGNSA.

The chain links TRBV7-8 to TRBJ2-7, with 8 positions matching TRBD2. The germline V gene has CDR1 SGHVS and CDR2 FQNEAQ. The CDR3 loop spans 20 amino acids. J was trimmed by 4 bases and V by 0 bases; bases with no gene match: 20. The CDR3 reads CASSLAPSGGFLPKVYEQYF. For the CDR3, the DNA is TGTGCCAGCAGCTTAGCCCCAAGCGGGGGTTTTCTCCCGAAGGTGTACGAGCAGTACTTC.

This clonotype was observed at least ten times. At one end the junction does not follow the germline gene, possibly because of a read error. The CDR3 nucleotides read TGCAGCGTAGAAGGGACATACCCCCCGAATGAGCAGTTCTTC. Translating it yields CSVEGTYPPNEQFF. V gene TRBV29-1 combines with J gene TRBJ2-1, with D maybe TRBD1 (6 bases). The CDR3 loop spans 14 amino acids. In germline, CDR1 is SQVTM, CDR2 ANQGSEA.

The CDR3 region has the DNA TGCAGTGCTAGAGAGTCCCGGGGGGGCCTACGTGAGACCCAGTACTTC. Its translation is CSARESRGGLRETQYF. The rearrangement joins TRBV20-1 to TRBJ2-5; TRBD2 aligns across 8 bases. CDR1 is DFQATT and CDR2 is SNEGSKA in the germline V gene (reference sequence). V lost 0 bases, J lost 5 bases, and 11 bases stayed unmatched. This CDR3 contains 16 residues.